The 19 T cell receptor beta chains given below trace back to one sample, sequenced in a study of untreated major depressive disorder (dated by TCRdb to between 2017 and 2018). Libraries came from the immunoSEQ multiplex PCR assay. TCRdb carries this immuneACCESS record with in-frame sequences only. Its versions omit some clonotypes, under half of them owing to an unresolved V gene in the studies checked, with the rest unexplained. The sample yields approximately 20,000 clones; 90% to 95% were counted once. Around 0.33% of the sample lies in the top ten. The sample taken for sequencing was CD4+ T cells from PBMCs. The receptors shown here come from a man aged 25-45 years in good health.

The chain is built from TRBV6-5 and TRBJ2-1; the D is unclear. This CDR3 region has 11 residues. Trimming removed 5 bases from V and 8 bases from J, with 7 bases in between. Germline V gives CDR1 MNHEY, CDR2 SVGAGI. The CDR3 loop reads CASSDLYEQFF. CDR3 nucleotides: TGTGCCAGCAGTGACCTATATGAGCAGTTCTTC.

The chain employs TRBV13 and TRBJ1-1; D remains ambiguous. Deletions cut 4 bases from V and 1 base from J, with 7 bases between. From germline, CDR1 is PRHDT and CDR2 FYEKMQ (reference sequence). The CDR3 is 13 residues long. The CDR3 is CASSYSPNTEAFF. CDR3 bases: TGTGCCAGCAGCTATTCACCGAACACTGAAGCTTTCTTT.

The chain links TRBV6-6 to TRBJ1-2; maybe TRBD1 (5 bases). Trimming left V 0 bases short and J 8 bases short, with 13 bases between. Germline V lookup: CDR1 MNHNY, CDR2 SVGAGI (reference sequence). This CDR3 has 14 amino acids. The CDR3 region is CASSYSQGSLGYTF. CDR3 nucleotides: TGTGCCAGCAGTTACTCCCAGGGTTCGTTGGGCTACACCTTC.

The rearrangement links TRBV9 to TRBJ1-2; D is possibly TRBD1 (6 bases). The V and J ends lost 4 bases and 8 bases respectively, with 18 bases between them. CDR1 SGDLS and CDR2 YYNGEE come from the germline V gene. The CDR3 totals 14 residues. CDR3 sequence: CASSPSPGGGGYTF. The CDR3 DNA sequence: TGTGCCAGCAGCCCTAGTCCGGGAGGGGGAGGCTACACCTTC.

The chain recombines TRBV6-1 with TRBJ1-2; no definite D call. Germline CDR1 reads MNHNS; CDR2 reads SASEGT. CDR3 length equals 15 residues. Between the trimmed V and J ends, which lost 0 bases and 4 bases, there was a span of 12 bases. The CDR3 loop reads CASSEALHPGYGYTF. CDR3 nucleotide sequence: TGTGCCAGCAGTGAAGCGCTTCACCCTGGCTATGGCTACACCTTC.

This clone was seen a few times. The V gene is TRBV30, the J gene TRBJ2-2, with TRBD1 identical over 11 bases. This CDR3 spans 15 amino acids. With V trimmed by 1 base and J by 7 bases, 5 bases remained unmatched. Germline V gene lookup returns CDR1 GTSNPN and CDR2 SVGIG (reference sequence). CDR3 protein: CAWSGTGGIGGELFF. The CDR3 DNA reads TGTGCCTGGAGTGGGACAGGGGGCATCGGCGGGGAGCTGTTTTTT.

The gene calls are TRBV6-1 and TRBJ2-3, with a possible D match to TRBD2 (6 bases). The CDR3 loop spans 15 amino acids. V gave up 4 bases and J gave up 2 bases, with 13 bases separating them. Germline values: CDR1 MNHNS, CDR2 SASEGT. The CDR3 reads CASSVSGTLTDTQYF. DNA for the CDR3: TGTGCCAGCAGTGTTTCCGGGACTCTCACAGATACGCAGTATTTT.

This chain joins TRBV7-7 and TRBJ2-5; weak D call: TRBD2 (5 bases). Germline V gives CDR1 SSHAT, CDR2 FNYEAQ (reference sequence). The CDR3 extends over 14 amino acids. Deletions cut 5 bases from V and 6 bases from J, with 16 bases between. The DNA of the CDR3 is TGTGCCAGCAGCAGATTTCTAGCCGAACAGACCCAGTACTTC. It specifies CASSRFLAEQTQYF.

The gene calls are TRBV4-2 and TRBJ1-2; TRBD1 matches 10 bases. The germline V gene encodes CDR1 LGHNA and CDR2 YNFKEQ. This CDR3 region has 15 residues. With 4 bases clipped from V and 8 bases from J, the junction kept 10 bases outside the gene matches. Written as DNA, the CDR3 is TGTGCCAGCAGCCCCCCAGAGGACAGGGGGGGAGGCTACACCTTC. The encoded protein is CASSPPEDRGGGYTF.

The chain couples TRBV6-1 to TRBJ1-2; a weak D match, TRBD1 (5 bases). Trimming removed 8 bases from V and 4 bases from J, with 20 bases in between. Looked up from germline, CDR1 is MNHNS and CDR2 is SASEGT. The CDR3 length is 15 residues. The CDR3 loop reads CASLTSGGAFYGYTF. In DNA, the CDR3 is TGTGCCAGCCTCACCTCGGGGGGTGCATTCTATGGCTACACCTTC.

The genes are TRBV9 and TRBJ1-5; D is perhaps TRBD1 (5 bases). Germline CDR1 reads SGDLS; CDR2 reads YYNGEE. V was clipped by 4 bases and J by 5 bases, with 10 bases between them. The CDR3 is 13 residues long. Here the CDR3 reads CASSLGGDQPQHF. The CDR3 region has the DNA TGTGCCAGCAGCCTCGGGGGGGATCAGCCCCAGCATTTT.

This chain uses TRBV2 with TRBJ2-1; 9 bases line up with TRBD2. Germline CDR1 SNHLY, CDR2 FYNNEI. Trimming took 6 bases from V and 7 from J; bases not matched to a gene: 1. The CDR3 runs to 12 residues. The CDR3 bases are TGTGCCAGCAGGCGGGAGGGAAATGAGCAGTTCTTC. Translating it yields CASRREGNEQFF.

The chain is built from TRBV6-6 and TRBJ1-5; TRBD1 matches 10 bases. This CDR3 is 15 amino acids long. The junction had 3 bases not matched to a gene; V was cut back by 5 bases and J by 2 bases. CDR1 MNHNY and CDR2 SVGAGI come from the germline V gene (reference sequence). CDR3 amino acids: CASSDGTGGNQPQHF. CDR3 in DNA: TGTGCCAGCAGTGACGGGACAGGGGGCAATCAGCCCCAGCATTTT.

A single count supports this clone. CDR3 in DNA: TGTGCCAGCGCCACGGGGACTAGCGGTTACAATGAGCAGTTCTTC. Encoded protein: CASATGTSGYNEQFF. This chain connects TRBV27 to TRBJ2-1; TRBD2 aligns across 11 bases. The CDR3 is 15 amino acids. The germline gives CDR1 MNHEY, CDR2 SMNVEV (reference sequence). V dropped 8 bases and J dropped 4; count of bases not matched to a gene: 7.

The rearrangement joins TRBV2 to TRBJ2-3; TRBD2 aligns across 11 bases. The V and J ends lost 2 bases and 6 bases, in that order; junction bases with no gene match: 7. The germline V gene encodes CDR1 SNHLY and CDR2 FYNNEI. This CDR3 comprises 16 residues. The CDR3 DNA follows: TGTGCCAGCAGTGAATCTAGCGGGAGGCGAGTGGATACGCAGTATTTT. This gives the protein CASSESSGRRVDTQYF.

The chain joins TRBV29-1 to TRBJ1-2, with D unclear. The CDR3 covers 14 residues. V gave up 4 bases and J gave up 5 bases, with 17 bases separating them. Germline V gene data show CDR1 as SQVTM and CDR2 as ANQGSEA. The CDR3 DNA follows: TGCAGCGTTGTTGGCTTTCATTCCGGATATGGCTACACCTTC. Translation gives CSVVGFHSGYGYTF.

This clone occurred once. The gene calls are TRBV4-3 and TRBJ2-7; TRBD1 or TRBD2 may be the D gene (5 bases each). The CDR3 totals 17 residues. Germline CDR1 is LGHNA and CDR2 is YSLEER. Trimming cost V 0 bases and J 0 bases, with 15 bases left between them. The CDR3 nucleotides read TGCGCCAGCAGCCAAGAGGTCTTAGGGACGGGCTCCTACGAGCAGTACTTC. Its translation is CASSQEVLGTGSYEQYF.

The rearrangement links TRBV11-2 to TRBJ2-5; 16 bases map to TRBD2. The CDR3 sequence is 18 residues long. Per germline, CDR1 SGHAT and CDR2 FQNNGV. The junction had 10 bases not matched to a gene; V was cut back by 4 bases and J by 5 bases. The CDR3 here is CASSSLEGGLAGGETQYF. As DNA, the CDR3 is TGTGCCAGCAGCTCCCTGGAGGGGGGACTAGCGGGAGGGGAGACCCAGTACTTC.

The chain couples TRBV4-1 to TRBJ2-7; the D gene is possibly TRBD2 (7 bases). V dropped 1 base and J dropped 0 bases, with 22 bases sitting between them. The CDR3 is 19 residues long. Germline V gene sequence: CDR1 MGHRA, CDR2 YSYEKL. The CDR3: CASSQVNSGRGAVSYEQYF. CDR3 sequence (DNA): TGCGCCAGCAGCCAAGTAAATTCAGGCCGGGGGGCGGTCTCCTACGAGCAGTACTTC.